The next 26 T cell receptor beta chains were all read from a single sample in a study of T cell repertoires and HLA-DP antigens. These receptors' targets are unknown. Generated by immunoSEQ multiplex PCR, the TCRdb table keeps only in-frame clones and is missing some. Found here are about 89,000 clones, around nine tenths of them singletons; the top ten hold 1.5% to 2%. Material: CD4+ T cells from PBMCs. These TCRs come from a man aged 45-65 years in good health and CMV-seronegative.

The V gene is TRBV9, the J gene TRBJ1-3; maybe TRBD1 (6 bases). V lost 3 bases and J 4 bases, leaving 17 bases between the germline ends. The CDR3 length is 16 residues. CDR1 is SGDLS and CDR2 is YYNGEE in the germline V gene. The CDR3 DNA reads TGTGCCAGCAGCGACGGAGGGGGTTTGGTCGGAAACACCATATATTTT. The encoded protein is CASSDGGGLVGNTIYF.

CDR3 coding DNA: TGTGCCAGTAAAAAAGGGGTAGATCAGCCCCAGCATTTT. As protein: CASKKGVDQPQHF. The chain links TRBV19 to TRBJ1-5; possible D gene TRBD1, 5 bases. CDR1 and CDR2 (germline): LNHDA, SQIVND (reference sequence). The ends were cut back, 7 bases at V and 5 bases at J, with 12 bases in the middle. This CDR3 has 13 amino acids.

The rearrangement links TRBV30 to TRBJ2-1; TRBD1 agrees at 7 bases. The CDR3 consists of 14 residues. V lost 6 bases and J lost 7; bases outside the gene matches: 12. The V gene's germline CDR1 is GTSNPN and CDR2 SVGIG (reference sequence). The DNA of the CDR3 is TGTGCCTGCACACCGGGACAGCCCCTAAATGAGCAGTTCTTC. It encodes CACTPGQPLNEQFF.

The chain joins TRBV5-4 to TRBJ1-1; D not certain. The CDR3 is made up of 15 amino acids. Germline V gives CDR1 SGHNT, CDR2 YYREEE (reference sequence). The V gene lost 5 bases and the J gene lost 0 bases, with 14 bases spanning the gap. The CDR3 DNA follows: TGTGCCAGCAGAAACGGAAGTACCTTGAACACTGAAGCTTTCTTT. Translation: CASRNGSTLNTEAFF.

The CDR3 reads CAWSVDSRKPLHF. CDR3 nucleotides: TGTGCCTGGAGCGTGGACAGCCGGAAACCCCTCCACTTT. The chain is built from TRBV30 and TRBJ1-6; D perhaps matches TRBD1 (6 bases). The CDR3 runs to 13 residues. CDR1 is GTSNPN, CDR2 SVGIG, per germline (reference sequence). V lost 3 bases, J lost 12 bases, and 15 bases lay in between.

The rearrangement uses TRBV2 and TRBJ2-1; D gene uncertain. The CDR3 runs 10 residues. The V end was cut by 5 bases, the J end by 7 bases, with 3 bases between. The germline V gene has CDR1 SNHLY and CDR2 FYNNEI. The DNA of the CDR3 is TGTGCCAGCAGTCGGAATGAGCAGTTCTTC. Protein: CASSRNEQFF.

The V gene is TRBV5-4, the J gene TRBJ2-3; 7 bases line up with TRBD1. Trimming at V came to 0 bases and at J to 2 bases, leaving 6 bases not matched to a gene. Germline V gene sequence: CDR1 SGHNT, CDR2 YYREEE (reference sequence). CDR3 size: 16 residues. Written as DNA, the CDR3 is TGTGCCAGCAGCTTGGCCGGGACAGTATACACAGATACGCAGTATTTT. Translating it yields CASSLAGTVYTDTQYF.

The chain is built from TRBV30 and TRBJ2-2; 7 bases are shared with TRBD2. CDR3 length equals 15 residues. Per the germline V gene, CDR1 is GTSNPN and CDR2 is SVGIG (reference sequence). V was clipped by 5 bases and J by 1 base; unmatched bases: 7. CDR3 protein: CAWQGAGWNTGELFF. In DNA, the CDR3 is TGTGCCTGGCAAGGAGCGGGGTGGAACACCGGGGAGCTGTTTTTT.

This clone was seen only once. V gene TRBV29-1 combines with J gene TRBJ2-2; D is unresolved. Germline V lookup: CDR1 SQVTM, CDR2 ANQGSEA. The CDR3 has 14 residues. V was trimmed by 2 bases and J by 1 base, leaving 8 bases between them. CDR3 DNA sequence: TGCAGCGTTGAAAGGGTCCGGAACACCGGGGAGCTGTTTTTT. This gives the protein CSVERVRNTGELFF.

This rearrangement joins TRBV30 to TRBJ1-5; D call uncertain. The germline gives CDR1 GTSNPN, CDR2 SVGIG (reference sequence). CDR3 length: 14 amino acids. Trimming shortened V by 0 bases and J by 4 bases, and 10 bases separated the two germline ends. The CDR3 region is CAWSVGGANQPQHF. The CDR3 region has the DNA TGTGCCTGGAGTGTAGGAGGAGCGAATCAGCCCCAGCATTTT. The complete variable domain, with remaining parts taken from reference TRBV30 and TRBJ1-5, reads SQTIHQWPATLVQPVGSPLSLECTVEGTSNPNLYWYRQAAGRGLQLLFYSVGIGQISSEVPQNLSASRPQDRQFILSSKKLLLSDSGFYLCAWSVGGANQPQHFGDGTRLSIL.

The chain recombines TRBV5-4 with TRBJ2-1, with D unresolved. The germline V gene has CDR1 SGHNT and CDR2 YYREEE (reference sequence). This CDR3 has 12 amino acids. V lost 3 bases, J lost 6 bases, and 7 bases lay in between. Written as DNA, the CDR3 is TGTGCCAGCAGCTCTAATTCCAATGAGCAGTTCTTC. Its translation: CASSSNSNEQFF.

The V call is TRBV5-1, the J call TRBJ2-3; perhaps TRBD2 as D (6 bases). CDR1 and CDR2 (germline): SGHRS, YFSETQ. V was trimmed by 5 bases and J by 3 bases, leaving 13 bases between them. This CDR3 region has 14 residues. CDR3 loop: CASSYGGGTDTQYF. DNA of the CDR3: TGCGCCAGCAGTTACGGGGGAGGTACAGATACGCAGTATTTT.

The chain couples TRBV19 to TRBJ2-2; 8 positions match TRBD2. CDR1 and CDR2 from the germline V gene are LNHDA and SQIVND (reference sequence). CDR3 length equals 17 residues. Trimming at V came to 0 bases and at J to 7 bases, leaving 10 bases not matched to a gene. CDR3 coding DNA: TGTGCCAGTAGTATAGAAGGGGCGGGAGGCCCCCTCGGGGAGCTGTTTTTT. This codes for CASSIEGAGGPLGELFF.

The chain joins TRBV5-1 to TRBJ1-1; 8 bases line up with TRBD1. Germline CDR1 and CDR2: SGHRS and YFSETQ. The trim removed 4 bases at V and 2 bases at J, leaving 7 bases unmatched. CDR3 size: 15 residues. Here the CDR3 reads CASSKAGGRNTEAFF. Written as DNA, the CDR3 is TGCGCCAGCAGCAAAGCAGGGGGCCGCAACACTGAAGCTTTCTTT.

The chain carries TRBV30 and TRBJ2-2, with a tentative D call TRBD1 (6 bases). Trimming cost V 4 bases and J 8 bases, with 17 bases left between them. CDR1 is GTSNPN and CDR2 is SVGIG in the germline V gene (reference sequence). The CDR3 extends over 14 amino acids. The CDR3 protein is CAWTRAGVSGELFF. The CDR3, as DNA: TGTGCCTGGACAAGAGCAGGGGTTTCGGGGGAGCTGTTTTTT.

The chain has TRBV7-9 and TRBJ2-1, with 13 nucleotides matching TRBD2. The CDR3 spans 16 residues. CDR1 and CDR2 (germline): SEHNR, FQNEAQ (reference sequence). V lost 5 bases to trimming and J lost 8 bases; unmatched junction nucleotides: 9. The CDR3 nucleotides read TGTGCCAGCAGCGGACTAGCGGGGGCCTTCGGAGATGAGCAGTTCTTC. Its translation: CASSGLAGAFGDEQFF.

The chain employs TRBV7-6 and TRBJ2-2; D might be TRBD1 (6 bases). Per germline, CDR1 SGHVS and CDR2 FNYEAQ. V lost 5 bases and J lost 7, with 11 bases in between. The CDR3 loop spans 13 amino acids. The CDR3: CASSTTGSGELFF. CDR3 bases: TGTGCCAGCAGCACAACAGGGAGCGGGGAGCTGTTTTTT.

The chain couples TRBV7-6 to TRBJ2-7; possible D gene TRBD2, 7 bases. Germline CDR1 reads SGHVS; CDR2 reads FNYEAQ. The CDR3 has 16 residues. The V gene lost 5 bases and the J gene lost 2 bases, with 19 bases spanning the gap. The CDR3 DNA reads TGTGCCAGCAGCCCTAAGGGGGGACTATCCACCTACGAGCAGTACTTC. Its protein is CASSPKGGLSTYEQYF.

This clone has a single count. The V call is TRBV14, the J call TRBJ2-7; D remains ambiguous. The CDR3 spans 11 residues. CDR1 is SGHDN and CDR2 is FVKESK in the germline V gene. V shed 0 bases and J shed 4 bases, with 1 base lying between them. The CDR3 DNA reads TGTGCCAGCAGCCAAGATTACGAGCAGTACTTC. Its protein is CASSQDYEQYF.

The chain has TRBV6-6 and TRBJ2-7; 7 bases agree with TRBD2. This CDR3 is 14 amino acids long. J lost 1 base, V lost 3 bases, and 3 bases had no gene match. In germline, CDR1 is MNHNY, CDR2 SVGAGI (reference sequence). This CDR3 reads CASSYLGLSYEQYF. The CDR3 DNA is TGTGCCAGCAGTTATCTGGGACTATCCTACGAGCAGTACTTC.

J is TRBJ2-2 and V is TRBV18; D gene unclear. V lost 3 bases and J lost 3, with 5 bases in between. This CDR3 has 13 amino acids. Looked up from germline, CDR1 is KGHSH and CDR2 is LQKENI. The CDR3 spells CASSPLDTGELFF. The CDR3 region has the DNA TGTGCCAGCTCACCTTTGGACACCGGGGAGCTGTTTTTT.

This chain connects TRBV28 to TRBJ1-2; D is uncertain. V lost 2 bases to trimming and J lost 3 bases, with 10 bases between them. Germline CDR1 is MDHEN and CDR2 is SYDVKM. This CDR3 has 14 residues. The CDR3 DNA reads TGTGCCAGCAGTTTAATCTCCCGCGACTATGGCTACACCTTC. Its translation: CASSLISRDYGYTF.

With respect to this clone: This sample includes further DNA sequences coding for the same CDR3. The V gene is TRBV30, the J gene TRBJ1-1; D gene uncertain. The V gene lost 0 bases and the J gene lost 2 bases, with 4 bases spanning the gap. CDR1 is GTSNPN, CDR2 SVGIG, per germline (reference sequence). The CDR3 spans 12 residues. The CDR3 DNA reads TGTGCCTGGAGTGTACGAAACACTGAAGCTTTCTTT. Residues: CAWSVRNTEAFF.

The rearrangement joins TRBV5-1 to TRBJ1-1; possible D gene TRBD1, 5 bases. Germline V gene lookup returns CDR1 SGHRS and CDR2 YFSETQ. The CDR3 contains 13 residues. V shed 5 bases and J shed 2 bases, with 10 bases lying between them. The CDR3 loop is CASRRDSNTEAFF. The CDR3 DNA is TGCGCCAGCAGACGAGACAGTAACACTGAAGCTTTCTTT.

The chain recombines TRBV9 with TRBJ1-6, with D uncertain. Per germline, CDR1 SGDLS and CDR2 YYNGEE. The CDR3 is made up of 13 amino acids. Trimming took 0 bases from V and 7 from J, leaving 5 bases between them. The CDR3 region is CASSVEGNSPLHF. CDR3 DNA sequence: TGTGCCAGCAGCGTAGAAGGAAATTCACCCCTCCACTTT.

The chain couples TRBV4-3 to TRBJ2-1, with D perhaps matching TRBD1 (5 bases). Germline CDR1 is LGHNA and CDR2 is YSLEER. The length of the CDR3 is 18 residues. V lost 2 bases, J lost 0 bases, and 17 bases lay in between. The CDR3: CASSQWGQGASSYNEQFF. The DNA of the CDR3 is TGCGCCAGCAGCCAATGGGGTCAGGGCGCGAGCTCCTACAATGAGCAGTTCTTC.